Sequencing of this T cell receptor beta chain was carried out in a study of T cells in Graves' hyperthyroidism and ophthalmopathy. Notes on the study in general: Stable hyperthyroidism was separated from ophthalmopathy by a model based on 13 V-J features. Expanded thyroid clonotypes (above 0.001) were mostly also found in blood.

As to this clonotype: As yet, its antigen is unknown. A read error may produce the germline difference seen at one junction end.

Amplification yielded TCR beta CDR3 regions, with RNA transcripts as the source. The HTBI set primed first-round TCR CDR3 RT-PCR. Via MiXCR, TCRdb re-called the multiplex PCR reads, giving one row per CDR3 protein. The repertoire includes around 430,000 distinct CDR3 sequences, 15% of them detected once, and roughly 33% sits in the top ten. Germline CDR1 and CDR2: WSHSY and SAAADI. CDR3 length: 18 residues. Exclusion followed for patients with uncontrolled infection, other autoimmune disease, pregnancy or lactation. Over 9 ml of fresh peripheral blood supplied the PBMCs. The sequence derives from a woman aged 25 to 39 with Graves' hyperthyroidism. The V gene is TRBV10-2, the J gene TRBJ2-1; TRBD2 agrees at 16 bases. Sequencing input: blood. Written as DNA, the CDR3 is TGCGCCAGCAGGGCGGGACTAGCGGGAGGGCCGACCTACAATAAGCAGTTCTTC. Encoded protein: CASRAGLAGGPTYNKQFF.